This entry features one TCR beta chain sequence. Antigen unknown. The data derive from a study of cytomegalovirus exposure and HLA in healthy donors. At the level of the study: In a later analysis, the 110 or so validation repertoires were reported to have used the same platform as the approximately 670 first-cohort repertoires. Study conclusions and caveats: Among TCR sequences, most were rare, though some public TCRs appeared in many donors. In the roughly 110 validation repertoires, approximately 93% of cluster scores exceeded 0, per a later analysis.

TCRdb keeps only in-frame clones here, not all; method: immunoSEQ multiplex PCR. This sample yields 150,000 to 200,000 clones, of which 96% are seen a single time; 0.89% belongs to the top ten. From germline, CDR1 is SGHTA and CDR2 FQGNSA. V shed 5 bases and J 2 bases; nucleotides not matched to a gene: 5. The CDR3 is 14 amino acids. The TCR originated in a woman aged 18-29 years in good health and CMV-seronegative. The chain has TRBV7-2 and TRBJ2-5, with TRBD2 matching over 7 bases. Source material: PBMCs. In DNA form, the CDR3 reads TGTGCCAGCAGCCGAAGCGGGAATCAAGAGACCCAGTACTTC. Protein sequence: CASSRSGNQETQYF.